What follows describes a single T cell receptor (beta chain). Its specificity is unknown. This sample was included in a study of graft-versus-host responses after intestinal transplantation. Whole-study results and caveats: Declining HvG levels early post-transplant were linked to peak circulating GvH clone levels.

V lost 4 bases, J lost 0 bases, and 7 bases lay in between. The CDR3 spans 14 residues. The germline CDR1 and CDR2 sequences are ENHRY and SYGVKD. TCRdb's copy holds only in-frame clones and misses some; the assay was immunoSEQ multiplex PCR. The sample has about 110,000 clones, 85% to 95% seen once. The chain recombines TRBV10-3 with TRBJ1-3; no clear D gene. The sequence came from a human donor who was the organ donor for an intestinal transplant. The sequenced sample was unstimulated CD4+ T cells sorted from spleen or lymph node cells, obtained before transplant. DNA of the CDR3: TGTGCCATCAGTGGCGGGTACTCTGGAAACACCATATATTTT. This sequence encodes CAISGGYSGNTIYF.